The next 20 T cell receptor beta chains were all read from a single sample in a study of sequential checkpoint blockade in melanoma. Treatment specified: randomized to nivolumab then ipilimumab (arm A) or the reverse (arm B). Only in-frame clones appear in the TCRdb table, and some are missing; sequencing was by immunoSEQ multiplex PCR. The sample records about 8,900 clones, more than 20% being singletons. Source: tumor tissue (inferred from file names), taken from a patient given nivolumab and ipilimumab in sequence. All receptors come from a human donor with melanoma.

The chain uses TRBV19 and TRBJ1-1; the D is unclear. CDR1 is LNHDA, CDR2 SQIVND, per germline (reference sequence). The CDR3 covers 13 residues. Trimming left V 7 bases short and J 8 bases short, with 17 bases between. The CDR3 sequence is CASKVRREHEAFF. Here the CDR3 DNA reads TGTGCCAGTAAAGTGAGGAGGGAACACGAAGCTTTCTTT.

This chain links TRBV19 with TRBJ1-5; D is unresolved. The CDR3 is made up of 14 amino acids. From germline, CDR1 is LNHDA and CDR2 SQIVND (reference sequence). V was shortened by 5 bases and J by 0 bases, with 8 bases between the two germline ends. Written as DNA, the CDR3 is TGTGCCAGTAGTCCTAATTATAGCAATCAGCCCCAGCATTTT. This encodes CASSPNYSNQPQHF.

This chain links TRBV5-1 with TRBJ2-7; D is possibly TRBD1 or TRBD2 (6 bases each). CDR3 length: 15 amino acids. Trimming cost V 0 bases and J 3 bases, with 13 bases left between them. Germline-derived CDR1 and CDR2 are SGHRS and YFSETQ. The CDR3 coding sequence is TGCGCCAGCAGCTTGGGAGGGGGAGGTTTCTACGAGCAGTACTTC. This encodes CASSLGGGGFYEQYF.

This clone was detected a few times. CDR3 coding DNA: TGTGCCAGCAGCAGGGACGGCGATGAGCAGTTCTTC. Protein product: CASSRDGDEQFF. The genes are TRBV9 and TRBJ2-1; D could derive from TRBD1 or TRBD2 (5 bases each). V lost 4 bases and J 8 bases, leaving 10 bases between the germline ends. The CDR3 has 12 residues. Germline V gene data show CDR1 as SGDLS and CDR2 as YYNGEE.

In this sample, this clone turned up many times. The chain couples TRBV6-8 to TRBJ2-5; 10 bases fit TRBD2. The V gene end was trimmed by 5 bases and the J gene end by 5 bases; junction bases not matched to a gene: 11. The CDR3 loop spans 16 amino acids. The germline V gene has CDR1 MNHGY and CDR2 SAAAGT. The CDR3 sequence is CASSTVAGGSGETQYF. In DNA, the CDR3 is TGTGCCAGCAGTACCGTAGCGGGGGGATCAGGGGAGACCCAGTACTTC.

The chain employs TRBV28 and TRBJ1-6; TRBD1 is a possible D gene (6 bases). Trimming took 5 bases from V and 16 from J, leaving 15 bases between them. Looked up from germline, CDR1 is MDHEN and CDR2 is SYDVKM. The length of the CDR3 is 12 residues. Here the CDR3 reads CASSLRTGPLHF. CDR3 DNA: TGTGCCAGCAGTCTCCGCACAGGGCCACTCCACTTT. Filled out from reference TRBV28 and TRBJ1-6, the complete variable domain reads DVKVTQSSRYLVKRTGEKVFLECVQDMDHENMFWYRQDPGLGLRLIYFSYDVKMKEKGDIPEGYSVSREKKERFSLILESASTNQTSMYLCASSLRTGPLHFGNGTRLTVT.

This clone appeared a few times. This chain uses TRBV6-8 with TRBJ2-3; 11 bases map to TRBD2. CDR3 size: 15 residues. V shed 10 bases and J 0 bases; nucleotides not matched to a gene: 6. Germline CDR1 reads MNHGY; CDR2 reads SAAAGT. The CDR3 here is CAILAGGHSTDTQYF. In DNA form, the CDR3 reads TGTGCCATTTTAGCGGGGGGGCATAGCACAGATACGCAGTATTTT.

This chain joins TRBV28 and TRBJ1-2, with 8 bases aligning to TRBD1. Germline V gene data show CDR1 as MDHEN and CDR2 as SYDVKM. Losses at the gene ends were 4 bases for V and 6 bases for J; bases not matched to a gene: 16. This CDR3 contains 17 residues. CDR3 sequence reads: CASSSLTSRTGKDGYTF. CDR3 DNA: TGTGCCAGCAGTTCACTAACCTCTCGGACAGGGAAAGATGGCTACACCTTC.

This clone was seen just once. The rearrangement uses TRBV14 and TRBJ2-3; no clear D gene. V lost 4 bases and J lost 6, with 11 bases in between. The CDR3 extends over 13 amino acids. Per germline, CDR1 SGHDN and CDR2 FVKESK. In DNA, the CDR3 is TGTGCCAGCAGCCGACAACAGAGGGATACGCAGTATTTT. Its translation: CASSRQQRDTQYF.

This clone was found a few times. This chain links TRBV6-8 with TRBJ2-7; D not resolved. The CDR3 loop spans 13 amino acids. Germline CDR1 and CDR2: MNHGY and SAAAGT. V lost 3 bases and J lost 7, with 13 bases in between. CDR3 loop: CASSYGNLEEQYV. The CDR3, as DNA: TGTGCCAGCAGTTATGGGAATCTAGAAGAGCAGTACGTC.

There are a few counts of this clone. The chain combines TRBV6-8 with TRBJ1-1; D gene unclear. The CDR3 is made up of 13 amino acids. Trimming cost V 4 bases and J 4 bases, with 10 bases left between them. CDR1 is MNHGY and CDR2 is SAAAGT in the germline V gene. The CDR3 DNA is TGTGCCAGCAGTTGGGCAGGTACCACTGAAGCTTTCTTT. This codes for CASSWAGTTEAFF.

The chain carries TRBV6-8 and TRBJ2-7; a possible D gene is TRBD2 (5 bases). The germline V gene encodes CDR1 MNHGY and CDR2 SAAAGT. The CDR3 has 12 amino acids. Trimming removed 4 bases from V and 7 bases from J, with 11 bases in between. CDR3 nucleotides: TGTGCCAGCAGTTTCGAGCCGGGGGAGCAGTACGTC. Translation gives CASSFEPGEQYV.

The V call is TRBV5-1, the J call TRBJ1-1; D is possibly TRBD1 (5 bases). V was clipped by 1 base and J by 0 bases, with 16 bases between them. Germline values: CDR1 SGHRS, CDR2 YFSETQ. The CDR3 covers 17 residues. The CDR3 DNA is TGCGCCAGCAGCTTGACGGACATAGGTTCGATGAACACTGAAGCTTTCTTT. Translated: CASSLTDIGSMNTEAFF.

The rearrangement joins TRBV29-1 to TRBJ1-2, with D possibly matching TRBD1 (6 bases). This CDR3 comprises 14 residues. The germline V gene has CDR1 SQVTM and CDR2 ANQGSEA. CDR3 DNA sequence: TGCGTAACCCTCCGGGGGGGCTTAGGAGCCGTATACACCTTC. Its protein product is CVTLRGGLGAVYTF.

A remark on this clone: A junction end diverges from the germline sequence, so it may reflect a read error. The CDR3 region has the DNA TGTGCCATCAGTGACTTCTGGGACAGTAGTTATAGCAATCAGCCCCAGCATTTT. Encoded protein: CAISDFWDSSYSNQPQHF. The gene calls are TRBV6-8 and TRBJ1-5, with 7 bases fitting TRBD1. Germline CDR1 is MNHGY and CDR2 is SAAAGT. The CDR3 is 18 residues long.

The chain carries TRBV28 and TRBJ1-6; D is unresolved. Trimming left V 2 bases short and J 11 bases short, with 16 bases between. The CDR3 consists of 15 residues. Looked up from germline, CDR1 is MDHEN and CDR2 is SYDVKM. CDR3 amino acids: CASSLKPLGIPPLHF. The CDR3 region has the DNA TGTGCCAGCAGTTTAAAGCCCCTAGGGATCCCACCCCTCCACTTT.

This CDR3 is CSVKTGGIGYTF. As DNA, the CDR3 is TGCAGCGTAAAGACAGGGGGTATAGGCTACACCTTC. The V and J genes are TRBV29-1 and TRBJ1-2; 9 nucleotides align to TRBD1. Trimming at V came to 6 bases and at J to 8 bases, leaving 7 bases not matched to a gene. Germline V gives CDR1 SQVTM, CDR2 ANQGSEA. This CDR3 has 12 amino acids.

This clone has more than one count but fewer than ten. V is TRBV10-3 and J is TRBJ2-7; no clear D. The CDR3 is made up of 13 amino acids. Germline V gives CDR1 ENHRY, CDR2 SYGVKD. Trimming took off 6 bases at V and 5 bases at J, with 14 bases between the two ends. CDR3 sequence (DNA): TGTGCCATCAGCGGCCTCAAGGTAAACGAGCAGTACTTC. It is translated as CAISGLKVNEQYF.

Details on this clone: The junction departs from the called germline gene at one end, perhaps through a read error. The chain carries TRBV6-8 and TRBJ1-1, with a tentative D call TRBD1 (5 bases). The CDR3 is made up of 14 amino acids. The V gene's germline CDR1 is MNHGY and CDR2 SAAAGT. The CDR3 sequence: CAISSQGRSTEAFF. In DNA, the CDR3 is TGTGCCATCAGTTCGCAGGGAAGAAGCACTGAAGCTTTCTTT.

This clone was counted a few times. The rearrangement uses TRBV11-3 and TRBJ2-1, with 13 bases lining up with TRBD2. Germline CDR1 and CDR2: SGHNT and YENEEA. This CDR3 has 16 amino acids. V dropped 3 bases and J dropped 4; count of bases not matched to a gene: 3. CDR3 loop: CASSFGGLAGYNEQFF. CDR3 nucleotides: TGTGCCAGCAGCTTTGGGGGACTAGCGGGGTACAATGAGCAGTTCTTC. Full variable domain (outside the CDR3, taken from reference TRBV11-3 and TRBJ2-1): EAGVVQSPRYKIIEKKQPVAFWCNPISGHNTLYWYLQNLGQGPELLIRYENEEAVDDSQLPKDRFSAERLKGVDSTLKIQPAELGDSAVYLCASSFGGLAGYNEQFFGPGTRLTVL.